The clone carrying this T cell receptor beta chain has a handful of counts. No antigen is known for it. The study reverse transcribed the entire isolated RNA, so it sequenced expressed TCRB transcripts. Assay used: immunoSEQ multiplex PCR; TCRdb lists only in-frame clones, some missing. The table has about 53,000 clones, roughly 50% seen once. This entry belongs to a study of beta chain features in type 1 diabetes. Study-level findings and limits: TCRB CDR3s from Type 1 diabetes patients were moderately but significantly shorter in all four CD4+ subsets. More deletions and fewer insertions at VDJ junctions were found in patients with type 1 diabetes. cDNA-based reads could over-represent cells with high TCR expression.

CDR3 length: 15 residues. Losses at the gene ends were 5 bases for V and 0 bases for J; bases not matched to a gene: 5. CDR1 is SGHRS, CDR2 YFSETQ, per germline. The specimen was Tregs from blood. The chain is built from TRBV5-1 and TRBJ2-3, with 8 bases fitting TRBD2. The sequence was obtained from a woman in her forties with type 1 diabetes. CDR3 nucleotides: TGCGCCAGCAGAGCCCCTAGCGGGAGCACAGATACGCAGTATTTT. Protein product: CASRAPSGSTDTQYF.